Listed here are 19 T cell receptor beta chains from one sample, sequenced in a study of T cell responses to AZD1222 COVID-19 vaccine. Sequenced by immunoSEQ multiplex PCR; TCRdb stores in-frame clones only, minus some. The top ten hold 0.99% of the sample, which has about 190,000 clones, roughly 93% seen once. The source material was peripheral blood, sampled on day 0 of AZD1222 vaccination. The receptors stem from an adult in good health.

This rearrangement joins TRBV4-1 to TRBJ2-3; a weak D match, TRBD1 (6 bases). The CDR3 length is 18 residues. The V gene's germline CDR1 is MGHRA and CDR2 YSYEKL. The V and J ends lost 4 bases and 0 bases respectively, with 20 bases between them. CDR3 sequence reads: CASSRIPGHQLSTDTQYF. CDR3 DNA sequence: TGCGCCAGCAGCCGAATCCCGGGACACCAACTCAGCACAGATACGCAGTATTTT.

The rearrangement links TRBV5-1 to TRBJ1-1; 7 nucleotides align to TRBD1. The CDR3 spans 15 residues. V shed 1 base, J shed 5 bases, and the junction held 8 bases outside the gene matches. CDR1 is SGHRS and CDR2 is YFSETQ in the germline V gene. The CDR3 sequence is CASSLSTGVATEAFF. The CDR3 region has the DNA TGCGCCAGCAGCTTGAGCACAGGGGTGGCGACTGAAGCTTTCTTT.

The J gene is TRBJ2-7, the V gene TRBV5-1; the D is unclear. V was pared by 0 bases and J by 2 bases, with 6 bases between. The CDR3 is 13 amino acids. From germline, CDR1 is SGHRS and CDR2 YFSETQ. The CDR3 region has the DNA TGCGCCAGCAGCTTGGACTTCGCCTACGAGCAGTACTTC. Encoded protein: CASSLDFAYEQYF.

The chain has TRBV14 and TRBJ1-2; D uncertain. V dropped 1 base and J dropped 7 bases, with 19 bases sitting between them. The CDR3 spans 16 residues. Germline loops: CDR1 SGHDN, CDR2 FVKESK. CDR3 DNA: TGTGCCAGCAGCCAAGGAGGTTCGGGTATCCCGTCTGGCTACACCTTC. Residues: CASSQGGSGIPSGYTF.

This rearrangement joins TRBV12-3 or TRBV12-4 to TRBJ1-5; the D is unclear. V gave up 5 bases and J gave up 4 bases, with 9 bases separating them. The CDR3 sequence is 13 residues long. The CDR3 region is CASSPYSNQPQHF. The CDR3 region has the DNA TGTGCCAGCAGTCCCTATAGTAATCAGCCCCAGCATTTT.

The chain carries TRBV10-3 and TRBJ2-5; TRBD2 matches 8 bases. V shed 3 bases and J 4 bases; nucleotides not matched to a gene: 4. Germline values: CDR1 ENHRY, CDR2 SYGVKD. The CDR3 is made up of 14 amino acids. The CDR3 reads CAISESSGGETQYF. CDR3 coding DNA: TGTGCCATCAGTGAATCCAGCGGGGGAGAGACCCAGTACTTC.

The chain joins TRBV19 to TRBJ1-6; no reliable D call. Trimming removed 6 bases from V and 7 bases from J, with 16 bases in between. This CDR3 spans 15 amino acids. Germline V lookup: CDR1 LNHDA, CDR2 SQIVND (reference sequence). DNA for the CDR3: TGTGCCAGTAGCGGGCGGGGAGGGTTCAATTCACCCCTCCACTTT. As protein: CASSGRGGFNSPLHF.

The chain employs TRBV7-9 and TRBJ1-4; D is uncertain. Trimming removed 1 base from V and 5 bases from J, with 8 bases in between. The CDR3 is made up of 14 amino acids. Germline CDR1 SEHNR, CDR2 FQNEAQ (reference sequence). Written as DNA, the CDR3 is TGTGCCAGCAGCTTAGGGTCTGGGAATGAAAAACTGTTTTTT. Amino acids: CASSLGSGNEKLFF.

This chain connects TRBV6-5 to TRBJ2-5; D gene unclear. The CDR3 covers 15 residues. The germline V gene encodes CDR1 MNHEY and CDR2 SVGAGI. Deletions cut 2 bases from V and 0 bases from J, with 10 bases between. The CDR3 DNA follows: TGTGCCAGCAGTTACCTTGCGGAATACCAAGAGACCCAGTACTTC. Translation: CASSYLAEYQETQYF.

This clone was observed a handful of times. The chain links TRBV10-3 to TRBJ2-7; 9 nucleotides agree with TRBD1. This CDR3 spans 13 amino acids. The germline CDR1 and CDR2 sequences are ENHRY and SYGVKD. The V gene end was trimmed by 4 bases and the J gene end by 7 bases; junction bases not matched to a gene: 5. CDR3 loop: CAISGTGGGEQYF. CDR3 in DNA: TGTGCCATCAGTGGAACAGGGGGCGGGGAGCAGTACTTC.

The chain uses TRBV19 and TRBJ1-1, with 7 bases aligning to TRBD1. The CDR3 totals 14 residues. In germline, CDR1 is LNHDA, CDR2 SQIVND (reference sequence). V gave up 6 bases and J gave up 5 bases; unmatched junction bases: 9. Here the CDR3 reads CASSETGARTEAFF. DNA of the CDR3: TGTGCCAGTAGCGAAACAGGGGCGAGGACTGAAGCTTTCTTT.

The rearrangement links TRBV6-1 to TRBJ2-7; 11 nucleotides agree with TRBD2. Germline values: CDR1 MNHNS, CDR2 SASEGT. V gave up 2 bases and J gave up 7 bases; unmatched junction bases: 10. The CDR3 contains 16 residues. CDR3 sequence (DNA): TGTGCCAGCAGTGAACTAGCGGGGGGCCGGGGTAAGGAGCAGTACTTC. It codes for CASSELAGGRGKEQYF.

Here the CDR3 DNA reads TGTGCCAGCAGCGCGTCGACAGCCCTGGCCACTGAAGCTTTCTTT. It encodes CASSASTALATEAFF. The chain couples TRBV7-6 to TRBJ1-1; a weak D match, TRBD1 (5 bases). The germline V gene encodes CDR1 SGHVS and CDR2 FNYEAQ. CDR3 length: 15 amino acids. Trimming removed 5 bases at V and 4 bases at J, with 17 bases between.

Here the CDR3 reads CASSDASTDTQYF. In DNA form, the CDR3 reads TGTGCCAGCTCCGATGCTAGCACAGATACGCAGTATTTT. The genes are TRBV5-4 and TRBJ2-3; D gene ambiguous. CDR1 is SGHNT, CDR2 YYREEE, per germline (reference sequence). The CDR3 loop spans 13 amino acids. Trimming cost V 7 bases and J 0 bases, with 9 bases left between them.

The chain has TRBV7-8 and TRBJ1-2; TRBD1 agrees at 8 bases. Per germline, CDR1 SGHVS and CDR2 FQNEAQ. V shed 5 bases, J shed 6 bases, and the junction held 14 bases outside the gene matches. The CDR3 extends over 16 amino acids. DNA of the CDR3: TGTGCCAGCAGCCCGACCTCAAGGACAGGGAGCCATGGCTACACCTTC. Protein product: CASSPTSRTGSHGYTF.

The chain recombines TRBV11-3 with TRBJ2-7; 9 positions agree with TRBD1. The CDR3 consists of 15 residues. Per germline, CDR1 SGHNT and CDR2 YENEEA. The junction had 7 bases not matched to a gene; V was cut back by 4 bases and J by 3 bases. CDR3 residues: CASSSGGQGNYEQYF. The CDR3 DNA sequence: TGTGCCAGCAGCTCAGGGGGACAGGGAAACTACGAGCAGTACTTC.

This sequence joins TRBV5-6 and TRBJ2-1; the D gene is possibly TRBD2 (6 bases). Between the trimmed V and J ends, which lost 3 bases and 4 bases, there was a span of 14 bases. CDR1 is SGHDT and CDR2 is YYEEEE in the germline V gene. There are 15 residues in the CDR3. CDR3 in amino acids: CASSSGLRRYNEQFF. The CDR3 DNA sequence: TGTGCCAGCAGCTCAGGACTACGACGATACAATGAGCAGTTCTTC.

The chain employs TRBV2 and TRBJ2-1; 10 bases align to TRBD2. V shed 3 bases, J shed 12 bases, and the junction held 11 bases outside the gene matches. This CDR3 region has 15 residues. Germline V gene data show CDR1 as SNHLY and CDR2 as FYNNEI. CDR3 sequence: CASSDRTLAGPGQFF. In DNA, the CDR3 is TGTGCCAGCAGTGACCGCACACTAGCGGGACCCGGGCAGTTCTTC.

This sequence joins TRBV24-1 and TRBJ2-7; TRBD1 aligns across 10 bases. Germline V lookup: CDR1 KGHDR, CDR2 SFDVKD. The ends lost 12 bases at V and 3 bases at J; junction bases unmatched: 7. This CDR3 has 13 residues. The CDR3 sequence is CAARTGGFYEQYF. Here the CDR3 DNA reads TGTGCCGCCCGGACAGGGGGGTTCTACGAGCAGTACTTC.